This entry features one T cell receptor beta chain sequence. Data came from immunoSEQ multiplex PCR; TCRdb stores just in-frame clones and leaves some out. This table has approximately 70,000 clones, about nine tenths appearing once. This specimen comes from a study of blood T cell repertoires in COVID-19. About the research overall: Collection of acute and convalescent COVID-19 samples took place in the United States, Italy and Spain.

CDR3 length equals 15 residues. Germline values: CDR1 MDHEN, CDR2 SYDVKM. The V and J ends lost 5 bases and 0 bases respectively, with 13 bases between them. Sequencing used peripheral blood. This rearrangement joins TRBV28 to TRBJ1-2; D not certain. The receptor's source is a human donor with active COVID-19. The donor label of this sample is uncertain. The CDR3 nucleotides read TGTGCCAGCAGTCCCGGGTCCGTAGCTAACTATGGCTACACCTTC. Its protein is CASSPGSVANYGYTF.